The present T cell receptor beta chain was sequenced within a study of blood T cell repertoires in COVID-19. Looking at the study overall: The origin of the acute and convalescent COVID-19 samples was the United States, Italy and Spain.

Libraries were prepared by immunoSEQ multiplex PCR; TCRdb keeps only in-frame clonotypes and omits some of them. Among just over 90,000 clones listed, roughly 80% were seen once. V gave up 8 bases and J gave up 1 base, with 15 bases separating them. Per the germline V gene, CDR1 is SGHVS and CDR2 is FQNEAQ. This CDR3 comprises 15 residues. The TCR sequence derives from a human donor in a cohort sampled during active COVID-19. Sequenced material: peripheral blood. V gene TRBV7-8 combines with J gene TRBJ1-3; TRBD1 is a possible D gene (5 bases). CDR3 coding DNA: TGTGCCAGCTTAGGGGTTGGGACTTCTGGAAACACCATATATTTT. This codes for CASLGVGTSGNTIYF.